This T cell receptor beta chain is from a study of T cell responses to AZD1222 COVID-19 vaccine. Study results and limitations: The donors showed a predominance of white British ancestry and of females, with possible underestimation of clonal diversity. Repertoires were sampled only after the peak T cell response. Once two AZD1222 doses were given, Spike-specific TCR breadth and depth went up.

Produced via immunoSEQ multiplex PCR; TCRdb's table is partial and in-frame only. The table records tens of thousands of clones, approximately 83% of them present only once. The length of the CDR3 is 15 residues. Germline CDR1 reads LNHDA; CDR2 reads SQIVND (reference sequence). V was pared by 5 bases and J by 4 bases, with 10 bases of the junction left unmatched. Turning to this clone: What it binds is unknown.

The sample in question was peripheral blood, obtained 28 days after the second AZD1222 dose. The TCR comes from an adult who received the AZD1222 COVID-19 vaccine. The chain has TRBV19 and TRBJ1-2; 7 bases agree with TRBD1. As DNA, the CDR3 is TGTGCCAGTAGTTCCCGACAGGGTGGCGGCTATGGCTACACCTTC. It specifies CASSSRQGGGYGYTF.